Given below is one TCR beta chain in context. The sample belongs to a study of shared clonotypes between healthy human individuals. CDR3 size: 14 residues. In germline, CDR1 is MDHEN, CDR2 SYDVKM. The V gene lost 6 bases and the J gene lost 5 bases, with 16 bases spanning the gap. Each subset's genomic DNA was split evenly across several immunoSEQ plates. Clones were read by immunoSEQ multiplex PCR, and TCRdb kept only the in-frame ones, dropping some. The table lists 2 million to 2.5 million clones, around 92% of them singletons. This receptor was taken from a man aged 18 to 30 in good health. Some clones in this sample may be carry-over from other donors' samples. This chain connects TRBV28 to TRBJ2-5, with TRBD2 as a possible D gene (6 bases). The sample was naive CD4+ T cells from PBMCs. Indicated subset: CD45RA+ positively selected. CDR3 nucleotide sequence: TGTGCCAGCAGGGAAGGGACGGCGGGGGAGACCCAGTACTTC. Translation: CASREGTAGETQYF.